Sequencing of this TCR beta chain was carried out in a study of T cells in Graves' hyperthyroidism and ophthalmopathy (dated by TCRdb to the late 2010s). For context, the study as a whole: Peripheral blood was sampled at the time of initial diagnosis, prior to any treatment. To identify TCR V-J signatures that set the groups apart, the researchers used a discovery cohort of 100 or so patients, made up of under 50 with Graves' ophthalmopathy and about 59 with stable Graves' hyperthyroidism. An independent validation cohort of around 19 hyperthyroidism patients and 15 or so patients who later progressed to ophthalmopathy tested prospective prediction of ophthalmopathy. The 100 discovery patients were randomly split 7:3 into training and test sets. In addition, the study compared T-cell repertoires in thyroid tissue and in blood from six Graves' hyperthyroidism patients. After blood sampling, hyperthyroidism patients were treated with methimazole at a starting dose of 30 mg daily, and ophthalmopathy patients were treated with high-dose intravenous methylprednisolone. The paper reports TCR Vbeta CDR3 sequencing of fewer than 150 peripheral blood samples: under 45 ophthalmopathy, roughly 80 hyperthyroidism and around 17 progressor patients. Paper-wide results and their limitations: During validation, the model predicted progression to ophthalmopathy a median of about 6.5 months ahead of onset, with just under 71% sensitivity and 72% to 85% specificity. A model built on a 13 V-J signature distinguished ophthalmopathy from stable hyperthyroidism, reaching 85% to 90% sensitivity and under 84% specificity in cross-validation and 80%/75% in testing. Most expanded thyroid clonotypes (frequency above 0.001) were also detected in blood, suggesting blood repertoires may reflect thyroid immune responses. Sample size was not statistically predetermined, and investigators were not blinded to group allocation.

Moderately to severely active disease, a Clinical Activity Score of at least 3, a NOSPECS grade of at least 4, and a duration under 3 months were present in ophthalmopathy patients. The study excluded patients with uncontrolled infections, other autoimmune diseases, pregnancy or lactation. Diagnoses relied on clinical symptoms, serum thyroxine and TRAb, thyroid ultrasound and orbital computed tomography. PBMCs were isolated from approximately 10 ml of fresh peripheral blood by Ficoll-Paque density gradient centrifugation. Total RNA was extracted with Trizol reagent, and quality was checked on an Agilent 2100 Bioanalyzer. Looking up the germline V gene yields CDR1 SGHAT and CDR2 FQNNGV. V is clipped by 4 bases and J by 6 bases, and the sequence between their germline boundaries is 5 bases long. The CDR3 contains 11 residues, cysteine and phenylalanine counted. Kept here is only the CDR3 DNA, which spans 33 bases and is read in frame from base 1.

This clonotype was counted many times. The antigen it recognizes is unknown. Per-base qualities were not stored, and no clone one base away is much larger. Amplification of TCR beta CDR3 regions was carried out from RNA transcripts. The first round of RT-PCR for the TCR CDR3 was performed with the HTBI primer set and the Qiagen OneStep RT-PCR kit. The libraries were constructed in a second round of multiplex PCR and then size-selected and purified. Paired-end sequencing of the libraries was performed with 100 bp reads on an Illumina HiSeq2000. The authors' analysis ran thus. SOAPnuke was used to process the raw data, throwing out any read that contained adapters or uncalled bases, had a mean Phred below 15, or lacked an exact constant-primer or identifier match. High-quality paired reads were merged with COPE v1.2.5, and unique nucleotide sequences were defined as clonotypes. Clonotypes were aligned to IMGT TRBV, TRBD and TRBJ reference segments using MiTCR v1.1. Analysis was restricted to V-J combinations with a frequency above 0.0001, which covered over 98% of repertoires. A TCS score was defined as the ratio of F50 (clonal expansion) to E x V (chaos), with BLOSUM62-based TCRdist applied between CDR3 peptides within each V-J. Welch's t-statistics and random forest reduced several hundred V-J features to roughly 13, which were used in a naive Bayes classifier (R e1071). In TCRdb, the public reads were trimmed at Q25 with fastp and aligned with MiXCR, with productive beta chains retained. Each entry merges the rows of one CDR3 protein and shows their most common DNA and genes. The V and J calls were not made by the authors but by TCRdb's processing. Across this sample there are a few hundred thousand distinct CDR3 sequences, with approximately 22% seen only once. Around 47% of the sample comes from the top ten.

The sequenced sample was blood. Rearrangement joined TRBV11-2 to TRBJ2-3; no D gene call is confident. The TCR comes from an older woman with Graves' ophthalmopathy. The CDR3 protein sequence reads: CASSSQDTQYF. In nucleotide form, the sequence is TGTGCCAGCAGCTCCCAGGATACGCAGTATTTT.